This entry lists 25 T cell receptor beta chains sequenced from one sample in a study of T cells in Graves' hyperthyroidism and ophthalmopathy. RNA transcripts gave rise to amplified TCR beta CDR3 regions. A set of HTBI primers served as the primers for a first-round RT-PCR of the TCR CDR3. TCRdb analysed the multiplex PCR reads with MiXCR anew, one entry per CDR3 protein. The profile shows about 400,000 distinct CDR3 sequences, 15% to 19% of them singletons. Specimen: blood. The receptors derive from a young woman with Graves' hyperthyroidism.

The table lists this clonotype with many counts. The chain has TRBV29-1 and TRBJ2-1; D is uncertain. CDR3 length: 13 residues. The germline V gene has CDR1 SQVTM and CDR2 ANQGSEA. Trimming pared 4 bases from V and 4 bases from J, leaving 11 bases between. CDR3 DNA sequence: TGCAGCGTTGTATTTGCCGGTTACAATGAGCAGTTCTTC. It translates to CSVVFAGYNEQFF.

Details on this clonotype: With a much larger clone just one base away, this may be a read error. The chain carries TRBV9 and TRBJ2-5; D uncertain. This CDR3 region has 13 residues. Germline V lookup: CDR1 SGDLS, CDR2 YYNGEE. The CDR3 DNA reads TGTGCCGGCAGCGTAGAGTCCCAAGAGACCCAGTACTTC. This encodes CAGSVESQETQYF.

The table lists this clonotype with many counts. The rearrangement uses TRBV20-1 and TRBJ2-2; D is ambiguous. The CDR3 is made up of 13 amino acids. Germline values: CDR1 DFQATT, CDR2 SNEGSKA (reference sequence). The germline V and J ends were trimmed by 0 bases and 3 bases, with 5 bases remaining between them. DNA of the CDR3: TGCAGTGCTAGAGAACTCTACACCGGGGAGCTGTTTTTT. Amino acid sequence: CSARELYTGELFF.

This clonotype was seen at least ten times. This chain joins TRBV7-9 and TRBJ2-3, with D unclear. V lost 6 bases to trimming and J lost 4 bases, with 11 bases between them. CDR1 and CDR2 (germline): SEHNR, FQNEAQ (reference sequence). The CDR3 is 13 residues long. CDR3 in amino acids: CASRGAMADTQYF. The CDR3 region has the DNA TGTGCCAGCAGAGGCGCAATGGCAGATACGCAGTATTTT.

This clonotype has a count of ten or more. CDR3 sequence (DNA): TGTGCCAGCTCCTCCGGGACTAGCGCCGCCTACGAGCAGTACTTC. As protein: CASSSGTSAAYEQYF. The chain is built from TRBV18 and TRBJ2-7, with 10 nucleotides matching TRBD2. V trimming: 6 bases; J trimming: 2 bases; junction bases outside the gene matches: 7. Germline V lookup: CDR1 KGHSH, CDR2 LQKENI. The CDR3 is 15 residues long.

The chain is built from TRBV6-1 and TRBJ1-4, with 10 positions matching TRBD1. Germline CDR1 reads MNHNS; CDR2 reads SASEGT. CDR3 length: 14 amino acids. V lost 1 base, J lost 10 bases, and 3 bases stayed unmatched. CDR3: CASSEGQGAGKLFF. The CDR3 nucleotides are TGTGCCAGCAGTGAAGGACAGGGGGCTGGAAAACTGTTTTTT.

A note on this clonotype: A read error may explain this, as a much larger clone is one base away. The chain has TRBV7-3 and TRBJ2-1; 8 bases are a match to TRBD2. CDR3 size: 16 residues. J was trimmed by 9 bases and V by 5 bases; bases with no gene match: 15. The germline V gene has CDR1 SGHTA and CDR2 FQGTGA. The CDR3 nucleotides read TGTGCCAGCAGCGGATGGGCAGCGGGGGCCACGGGTGAGCAGTTCTTC. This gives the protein CASSGWAAGATGEQFF.

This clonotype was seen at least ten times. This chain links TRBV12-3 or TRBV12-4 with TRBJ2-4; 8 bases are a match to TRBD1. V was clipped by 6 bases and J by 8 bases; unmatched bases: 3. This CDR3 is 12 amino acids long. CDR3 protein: CASSPGQDIQYF. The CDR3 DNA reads TGTGCCAGCAGCCCGGGACAGGACATTCAGTACTTC.

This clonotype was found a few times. For the CDR3, the DNA is TGTGCCAGCAGTTCTCCCCGGACAGGGACCTATGGCTACACCTTC. Translation gives CASSSPRTGTYGYTF. The chain recombines TRBV28 with TRBJ1-2, with 8 bases matching TRBD1. Trimming cost V 4 bases and J 4 bases; bases outside gene matches: 8. The CDR3 is 15 residues long. Germline V CDR1 and CDR2: MDHEN, SYDVKM.

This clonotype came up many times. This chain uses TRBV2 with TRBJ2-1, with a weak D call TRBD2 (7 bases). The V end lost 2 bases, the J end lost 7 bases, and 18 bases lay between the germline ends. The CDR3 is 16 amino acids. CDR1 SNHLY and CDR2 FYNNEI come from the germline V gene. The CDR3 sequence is CASSESGGGNTNEQFF. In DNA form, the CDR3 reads TGTGCCAGCAGTGAATCTGGGGGGGGCAATACGAATGAGCAGTTCTTC.

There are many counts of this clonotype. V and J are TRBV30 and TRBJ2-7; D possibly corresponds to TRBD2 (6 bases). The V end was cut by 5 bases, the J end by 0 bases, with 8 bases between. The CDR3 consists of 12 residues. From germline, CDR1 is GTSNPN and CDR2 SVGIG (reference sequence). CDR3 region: CAWGGSSYEQYF. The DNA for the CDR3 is TGTGCCTGGGGAGGGAGCTCCTACGAGCAGTACTTC.

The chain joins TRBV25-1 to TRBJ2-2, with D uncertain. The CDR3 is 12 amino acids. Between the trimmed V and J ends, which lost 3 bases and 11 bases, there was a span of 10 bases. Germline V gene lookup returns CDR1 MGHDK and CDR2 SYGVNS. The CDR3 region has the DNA TGTGCCAGCAGTGATCGGCGGCCTGAGCTGTTTTTT. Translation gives CASSDRRPELFF.

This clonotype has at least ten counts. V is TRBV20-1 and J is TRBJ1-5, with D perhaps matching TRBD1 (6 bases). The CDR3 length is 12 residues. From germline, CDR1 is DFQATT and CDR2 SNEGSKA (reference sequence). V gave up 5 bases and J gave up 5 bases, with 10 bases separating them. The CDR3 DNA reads TGCAGTGCTGCAGGGACATATCAGCCCCAGCATTTT. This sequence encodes CSAAGTYQPQHF.

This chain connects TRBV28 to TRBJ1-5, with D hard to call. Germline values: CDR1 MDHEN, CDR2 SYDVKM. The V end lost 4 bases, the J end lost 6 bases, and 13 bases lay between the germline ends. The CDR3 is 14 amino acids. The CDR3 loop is CASSSAESVQPQHF. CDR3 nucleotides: TGTGCCAGCAGTTCGGCAGAAAGCGTTCAGCCCCAGCATTTT.

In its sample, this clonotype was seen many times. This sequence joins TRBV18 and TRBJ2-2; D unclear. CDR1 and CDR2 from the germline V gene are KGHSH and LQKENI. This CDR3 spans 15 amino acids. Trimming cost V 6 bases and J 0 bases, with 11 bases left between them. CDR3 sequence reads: CASSQLVTNTGELFF. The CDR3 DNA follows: TGTGCCAGCTCCCAACTCGTCACGAACACCGGGGAGCTGTTTTTT.

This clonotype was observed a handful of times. CDR3 sequence reads: CASSQEGGGAGYNEQFF. The DNA of the CDR3 is TGTGCCAGCAGCCAAGAGGGTGGCGGGGCGGGCTACAATGAGCAGTTCTTC. V is TRBV4-2 and J is TRBJ2-1, with D perhaps TRBD2 (6 bases). With 0 bases removed from V and 3 bases from J, the gap between germline ends came to 15 bases. The CDR3 length is 17 residues. Germline CDR1 and CDR2: LGHNA and YNFKEQ.

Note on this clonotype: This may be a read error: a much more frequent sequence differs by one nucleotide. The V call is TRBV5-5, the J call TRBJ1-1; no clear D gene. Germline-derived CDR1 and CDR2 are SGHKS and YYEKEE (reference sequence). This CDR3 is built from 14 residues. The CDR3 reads CASSQSASPPEALF. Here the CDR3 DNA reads TGTGCCAGCAGCCAGTCCGCCAGCCCCCCTGAAGCTCTCTTT.

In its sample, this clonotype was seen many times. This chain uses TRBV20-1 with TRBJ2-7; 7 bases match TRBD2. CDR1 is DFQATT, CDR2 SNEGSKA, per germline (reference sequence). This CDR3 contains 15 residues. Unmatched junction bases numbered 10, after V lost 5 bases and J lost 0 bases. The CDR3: CSAGALAESSYEQYF. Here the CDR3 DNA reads TGCAGTGCTGGAGCCCTAGCGGAAAGCTCCTACGAGCAGTACTTC.

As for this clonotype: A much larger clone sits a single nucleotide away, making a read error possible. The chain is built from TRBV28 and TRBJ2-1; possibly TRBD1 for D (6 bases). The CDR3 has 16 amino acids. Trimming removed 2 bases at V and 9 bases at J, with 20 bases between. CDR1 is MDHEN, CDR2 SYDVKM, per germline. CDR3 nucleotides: TGTGCCAGCAGTTTAAGTGGGACACGGGTCCGGCCTGAGCAGTTCTTC. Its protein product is CASSLSGTRVRPEQFF.

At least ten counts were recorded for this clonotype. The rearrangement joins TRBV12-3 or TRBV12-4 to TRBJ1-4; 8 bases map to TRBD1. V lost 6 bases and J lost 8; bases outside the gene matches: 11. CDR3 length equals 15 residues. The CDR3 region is CASSRPGGAQEKLFF. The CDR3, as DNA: TGTGCCAGCAGCCGACCAGGGGGCGCTCAGGAAAAACTGTTTTTT.

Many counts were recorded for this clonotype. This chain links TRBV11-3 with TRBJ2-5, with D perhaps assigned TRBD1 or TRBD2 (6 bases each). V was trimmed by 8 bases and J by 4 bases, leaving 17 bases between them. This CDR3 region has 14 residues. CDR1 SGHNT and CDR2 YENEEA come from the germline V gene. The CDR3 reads CASSPGGSGETQYF. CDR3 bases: TGTGCCAGCTCACCCGGGGGCTCGGGAGAGACCCAGTACTTC.

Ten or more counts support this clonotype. CDR3 protein: CASSEGTSGISYNEQFF. For the CDR3, the DNA is TGCGCCAGCAGCGAAGGGACTAGCGGGATATCCTACAATGAGCAGTTCTTC. The chain employs TRBV5-1 and TRBJ2-1; 13 bases map to TRBD2. CDR1 is SGHRS and CDR2 is YFSETQ in the germline V gene. The CDR3 extends over 17 amino acids. Unmatched junction bases numbered 5, after V lost 4 bases and J lost 1 base.

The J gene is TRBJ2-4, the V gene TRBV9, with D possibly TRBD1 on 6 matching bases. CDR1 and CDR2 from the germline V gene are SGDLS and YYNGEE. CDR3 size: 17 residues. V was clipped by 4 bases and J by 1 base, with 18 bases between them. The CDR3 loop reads CASSRRDRTEAKNIQYF. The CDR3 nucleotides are TGTGCCAGCAGCCGTAGAGATAGGACAGAGGCCAAAAACATTCAGTACTTC.

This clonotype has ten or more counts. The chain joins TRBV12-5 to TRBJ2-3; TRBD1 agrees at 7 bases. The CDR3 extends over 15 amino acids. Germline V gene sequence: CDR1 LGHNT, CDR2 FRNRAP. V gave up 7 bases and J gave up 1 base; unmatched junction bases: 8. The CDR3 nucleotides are TGTGCTAGTGCCCATGACAGGGAACGCACAGATACGCAGTATTTT. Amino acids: CASAHDRERTDTQYF. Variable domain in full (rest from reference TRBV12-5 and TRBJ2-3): DARVTQTPRHKVTEMGQEVTMRCQPILGHNTVFWYRQTMMQGLELLAYFRNRAPLDDSGMPKDRFSAEMPDATLATLKIQPSEPRDSAVYFCASAHDRERTDTQYFGPGTRLTVL.

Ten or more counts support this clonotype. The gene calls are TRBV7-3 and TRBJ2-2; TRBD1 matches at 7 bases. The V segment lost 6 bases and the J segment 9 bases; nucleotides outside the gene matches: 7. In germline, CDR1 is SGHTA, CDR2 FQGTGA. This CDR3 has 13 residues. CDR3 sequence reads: CASSRQTGRELFF. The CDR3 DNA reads TGTGCCAGCAGTCGCCAGACAGGGAGGGAGCTGTTTTTT.